A selection of T cell receptor beta chains follows, all from one sample in a study of T cells expressing NK-cell markers. After re-calling the 5' RACE reads, TCRdb lists one entry per CDR3 protein, DNA absent. This repertoire comprises about 550,000 distinct CDR3 sequences; its ten largest clones make up less than 4.5%. Sequencing was carried out using blood T cells: a sorted CD56 or NKG2C T cell subset, CD4+ or CD8+ T cells, or bulk PBMC T cells (not recorded which). These receptors came from a man between 18 and 35 years old in good health. Each CDR3 is given with its conserved first and last residue.

J gene | V gene | CDR3 protein
TRBJ2-2 | TRBV7-6 | CASSSAGVGGGELFF
TRBJ2-1 | TRBV7-2 | CASSDPGTGNHNEQFF
TRBJ2-5 | TRBV24-1 | CATSMASGRKETQYF
TRBJ1-4 | TRBV27 | CASSFQYRVLNEKLFF
TRBJ2-7 | TRBV7-9 | CASSLADGKYEQYF
TRBJ1-1 | TRBV20-1 | CSARASGRAKNTEAFF
TRBJ2-1 | TRBV6-5 | CASSYFAGRAYNEQFF
TRBJ2-7 | TRBV7-3 | CASSSNSGEQYF
TRBJ2-1 | TRBV29-1 | CSLGQGLYNEQFF
TRBJ1-5 | TRBV12-3/TRBV12-4 | CASSLGGGAQPQHF
TRBJ1-5 | TRBV30 | CAWTHTSNQPQHF
TRBJ1-1 | TRBV7-8 | CASSPMGQGSTEAFF
TRBJ2-1 | TRBV5-1 | CASSFDRTQQFF
TRBJ2-1 | TRBV12-3/TRBV12-4 | CASSIGTSSDEQFF
TRBJ2-2 | TRBV12-3/TRBV12-4 | CASSLSQGRIGELFF
TRBJ2-1 | TRBV29-1 | CSVDRASGSSYNEQFF
TRBJ2-1 | TRBV5-1 | CASSLGEVGSEQFF
TRBJ1-2 | TRBV24-1 | CATSDLGTNYGYTF
TRBJ2-1 | TRBV12-3/TRBV12-4 | CASSLGVSGKGNEQFF
TRBJ2-4 | TRBV7-2 | CASSQMAFGIQYF
TRBJ2-2 | TRBV5-1 | CASSLGRVGAGELFF
TRBJ2-7 | TRBV6-2/TRBV6-3 | CASSYSITDRDYEQYF
TRBJ2-7 | TRBV28 | CASTPLAGGPTYEQYF
TRBJ2-7 | TRBV12-3/TRBV12-4 | CASSHLQGYYEQYF
TRBJ1-1 | TRBV6-5 | CASSLTGAENTEAFF
TRBJ1-5 | TRBV20-1 | CSARDLRDSLLEGNQPQHF
TRBJ2-7 | TRBV7-2 | CASSFPGQSYEQYF
TRBJ1-2 | TRBV12-3/TRBV12-4 | CASLPTGGNYGYTF
TRBJ2-5 | TRBV6-5 | CASSYSLLAGGETQYF
TRBJ2-1 | TRBV27 | CASSGGGPSGYNYNEQFF
TRBJ2-5 | TRBV5-1 | CASSLVGAGARETQYF
TRBJ2-1 | TRBV12-3/TRBV12-4 | CASSQGQGAGNEQFF